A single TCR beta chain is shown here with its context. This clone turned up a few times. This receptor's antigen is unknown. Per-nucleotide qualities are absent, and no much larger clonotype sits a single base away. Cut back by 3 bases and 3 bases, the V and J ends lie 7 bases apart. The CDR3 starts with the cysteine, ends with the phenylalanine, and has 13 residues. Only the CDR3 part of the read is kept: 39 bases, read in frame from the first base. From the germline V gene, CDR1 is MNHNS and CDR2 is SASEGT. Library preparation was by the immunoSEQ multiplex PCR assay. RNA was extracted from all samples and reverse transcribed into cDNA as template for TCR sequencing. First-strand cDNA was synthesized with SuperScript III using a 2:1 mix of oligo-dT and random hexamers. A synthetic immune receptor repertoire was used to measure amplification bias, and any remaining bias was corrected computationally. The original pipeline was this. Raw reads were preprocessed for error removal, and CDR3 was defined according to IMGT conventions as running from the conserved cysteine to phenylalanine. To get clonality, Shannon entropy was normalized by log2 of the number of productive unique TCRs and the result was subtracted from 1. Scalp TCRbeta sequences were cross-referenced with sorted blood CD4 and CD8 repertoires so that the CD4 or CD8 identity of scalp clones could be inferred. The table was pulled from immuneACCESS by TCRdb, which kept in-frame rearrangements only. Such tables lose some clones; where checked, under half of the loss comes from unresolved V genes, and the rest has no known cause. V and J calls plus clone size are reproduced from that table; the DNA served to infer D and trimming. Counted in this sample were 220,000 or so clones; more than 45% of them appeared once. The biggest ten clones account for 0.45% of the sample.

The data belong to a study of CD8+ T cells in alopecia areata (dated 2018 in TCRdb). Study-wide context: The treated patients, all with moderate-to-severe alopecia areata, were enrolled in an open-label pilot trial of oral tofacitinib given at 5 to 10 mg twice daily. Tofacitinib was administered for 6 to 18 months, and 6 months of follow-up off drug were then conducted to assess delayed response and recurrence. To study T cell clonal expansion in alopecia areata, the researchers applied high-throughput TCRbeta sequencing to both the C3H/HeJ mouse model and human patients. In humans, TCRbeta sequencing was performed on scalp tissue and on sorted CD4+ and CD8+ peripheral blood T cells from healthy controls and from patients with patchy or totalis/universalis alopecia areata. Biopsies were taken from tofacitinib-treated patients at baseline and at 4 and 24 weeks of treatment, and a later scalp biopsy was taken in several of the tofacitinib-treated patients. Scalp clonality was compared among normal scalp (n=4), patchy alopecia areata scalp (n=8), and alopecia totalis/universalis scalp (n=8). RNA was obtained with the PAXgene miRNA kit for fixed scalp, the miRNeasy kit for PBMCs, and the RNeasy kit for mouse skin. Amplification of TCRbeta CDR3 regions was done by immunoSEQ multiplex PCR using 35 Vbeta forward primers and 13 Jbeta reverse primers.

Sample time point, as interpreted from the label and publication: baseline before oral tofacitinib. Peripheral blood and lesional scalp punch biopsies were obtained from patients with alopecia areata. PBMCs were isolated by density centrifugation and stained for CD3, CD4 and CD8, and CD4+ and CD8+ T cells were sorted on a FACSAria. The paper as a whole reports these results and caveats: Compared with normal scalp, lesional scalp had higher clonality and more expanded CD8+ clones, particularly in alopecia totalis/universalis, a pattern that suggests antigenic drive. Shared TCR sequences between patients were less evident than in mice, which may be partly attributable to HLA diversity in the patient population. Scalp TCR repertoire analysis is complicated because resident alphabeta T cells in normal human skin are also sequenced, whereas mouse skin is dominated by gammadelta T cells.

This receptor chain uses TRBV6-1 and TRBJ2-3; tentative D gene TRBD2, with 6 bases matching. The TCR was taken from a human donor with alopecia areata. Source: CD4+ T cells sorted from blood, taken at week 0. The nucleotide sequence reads TGTGCCAGCAGTGATGGGACTACAGATACGCAGTATTTT. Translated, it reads CASSDGTTDTQYF.